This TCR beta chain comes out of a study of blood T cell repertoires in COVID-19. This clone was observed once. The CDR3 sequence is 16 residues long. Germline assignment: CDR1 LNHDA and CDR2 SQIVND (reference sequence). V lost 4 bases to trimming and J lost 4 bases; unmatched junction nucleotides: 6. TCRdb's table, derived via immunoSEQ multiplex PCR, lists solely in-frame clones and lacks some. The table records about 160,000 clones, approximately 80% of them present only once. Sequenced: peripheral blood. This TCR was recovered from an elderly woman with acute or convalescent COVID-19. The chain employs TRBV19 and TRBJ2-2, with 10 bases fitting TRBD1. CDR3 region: CASSTPGTGATGELFF. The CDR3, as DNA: TGTGCCAGTAGTACCCCCGGGACAGGGGCCACCGGGGAGCTGTTTTTT.